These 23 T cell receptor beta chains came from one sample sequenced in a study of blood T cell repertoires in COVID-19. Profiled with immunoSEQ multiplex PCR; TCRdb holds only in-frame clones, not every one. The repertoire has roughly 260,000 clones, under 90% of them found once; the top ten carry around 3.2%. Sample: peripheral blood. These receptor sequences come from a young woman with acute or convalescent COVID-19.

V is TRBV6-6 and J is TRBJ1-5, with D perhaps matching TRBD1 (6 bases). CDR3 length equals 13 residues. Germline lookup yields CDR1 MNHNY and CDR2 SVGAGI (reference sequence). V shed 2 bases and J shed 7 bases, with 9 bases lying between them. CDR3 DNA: TGTGCCAGCAGTTACGGTGACAGGCAGCCCCAGCATTTT. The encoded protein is CASSYGDRQPQHF.

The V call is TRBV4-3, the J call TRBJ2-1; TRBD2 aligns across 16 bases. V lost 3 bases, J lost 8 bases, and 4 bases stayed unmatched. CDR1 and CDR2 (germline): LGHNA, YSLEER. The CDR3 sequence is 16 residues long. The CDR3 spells CASSQGLAGGDDEQFF. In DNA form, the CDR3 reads TGCGCCAGCAGCCAGGGACTAGCGGGAGGGGATGATGAGCAGTTCTTC.

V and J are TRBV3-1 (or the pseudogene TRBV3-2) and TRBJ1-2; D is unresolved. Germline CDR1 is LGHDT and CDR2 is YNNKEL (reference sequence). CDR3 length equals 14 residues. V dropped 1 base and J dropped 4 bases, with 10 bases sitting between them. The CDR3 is CASSQVSGRYGYTF. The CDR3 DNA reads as TGTGCCAGCAGCCAAGTGTCAGGTCGCTATGGCTACACCTTC.

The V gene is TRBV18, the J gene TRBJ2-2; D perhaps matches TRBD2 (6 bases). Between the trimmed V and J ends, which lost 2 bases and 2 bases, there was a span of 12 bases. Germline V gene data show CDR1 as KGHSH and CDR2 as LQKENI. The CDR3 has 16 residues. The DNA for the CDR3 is TGTGCCAGCTCACCAGGGAGGAACCTAAACACCGGGGAGCTGTTTTTT. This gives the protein CASSPGRNLNTGELFF.

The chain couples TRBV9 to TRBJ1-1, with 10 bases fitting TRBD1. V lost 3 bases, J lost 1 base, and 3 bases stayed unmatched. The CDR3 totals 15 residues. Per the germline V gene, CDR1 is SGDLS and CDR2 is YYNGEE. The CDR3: CASSGQGARNTEAFF. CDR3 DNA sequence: TGTGCCAGCAGCGGACAGGGGGCGCGGAACACTGAAGCTTTCTTT.

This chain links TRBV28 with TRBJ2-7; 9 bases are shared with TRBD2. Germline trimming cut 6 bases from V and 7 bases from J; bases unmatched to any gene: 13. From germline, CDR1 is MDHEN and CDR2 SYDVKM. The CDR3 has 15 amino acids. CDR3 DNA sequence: TGTGCCAGCAGCCCCCGGGCTAGCGGGACGGGGGAGCAGTACTTC. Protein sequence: CASSPRASGTGEQYF.

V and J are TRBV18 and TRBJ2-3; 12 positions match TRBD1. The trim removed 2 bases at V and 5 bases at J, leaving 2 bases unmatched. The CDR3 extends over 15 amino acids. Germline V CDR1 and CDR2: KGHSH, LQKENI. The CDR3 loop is CASSPGTGGKDTQYF. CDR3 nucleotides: TGTGCCAGCTCACCAGGGACAGGGGGCAAAGATACGCAGTATTTT.

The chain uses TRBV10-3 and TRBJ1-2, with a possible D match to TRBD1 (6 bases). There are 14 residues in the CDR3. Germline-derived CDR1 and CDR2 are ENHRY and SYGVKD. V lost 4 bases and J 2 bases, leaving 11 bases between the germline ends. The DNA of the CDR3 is TGTGCCATCAGTGGGGGGGGCAAGAACTATGGCTACACCTTC. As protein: CAISGGGKNYGYTF.

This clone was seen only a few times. The CDR3, as DNA: TGCAGTGCTAGTGTGGCAGGGAGGTTGGAGACCCAGTACTTC. This gives the protein CSASVAGRLETQYF. This chain connects TRBV20-1 to TRBJ2-5, with a tentative D call TRBD2 (6 bases). The V and J ends lost 3 bases and 5 bases respectively, with 16 bases between them. CDR3 length: 14 amino acids. CDR1 and CDR2 (germline): DFQATT, SNEGSKA (reference sequence).

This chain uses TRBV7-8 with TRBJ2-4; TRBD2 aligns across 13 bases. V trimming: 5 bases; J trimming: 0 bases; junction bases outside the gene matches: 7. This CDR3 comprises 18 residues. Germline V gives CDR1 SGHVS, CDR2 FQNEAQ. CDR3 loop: CASSPGTSGILAKNIQYF. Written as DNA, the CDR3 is TGTGCCAGCAGCCCTGGGACTAGCGGGATCCTAGCCAAAAACATTCAGTACTTC.

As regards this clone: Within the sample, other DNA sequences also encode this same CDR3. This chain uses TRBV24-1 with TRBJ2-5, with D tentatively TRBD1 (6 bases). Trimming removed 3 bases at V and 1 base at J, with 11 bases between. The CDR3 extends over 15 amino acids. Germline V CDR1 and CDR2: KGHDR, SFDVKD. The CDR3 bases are TGTGCCACCAGTGATCCCGGGACACCCCAAGAGACCCAGTACTTC. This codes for CATSDPGTPQETQYF.

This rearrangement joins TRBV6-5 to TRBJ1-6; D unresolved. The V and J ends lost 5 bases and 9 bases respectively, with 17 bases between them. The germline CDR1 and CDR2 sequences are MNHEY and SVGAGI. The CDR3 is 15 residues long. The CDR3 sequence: CASSPREGGFSPLHF. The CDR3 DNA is TGTGCCAGCAGTCCCCGGGAAGGAGGGTTTTCACCCCTCCACTTT.

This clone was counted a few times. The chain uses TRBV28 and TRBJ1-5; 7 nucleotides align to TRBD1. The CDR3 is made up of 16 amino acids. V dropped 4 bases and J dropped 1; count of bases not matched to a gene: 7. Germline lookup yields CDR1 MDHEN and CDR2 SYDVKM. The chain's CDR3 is CASSYSLTGSNQPQHF. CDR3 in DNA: TGTGCCAGCAGTTACTCCCTGACAGGGAGCAATCAGCCCCAGCATTTT.

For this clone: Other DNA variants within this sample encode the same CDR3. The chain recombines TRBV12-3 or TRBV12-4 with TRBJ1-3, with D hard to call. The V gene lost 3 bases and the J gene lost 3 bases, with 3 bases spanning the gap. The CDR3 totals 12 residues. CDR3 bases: TGTGCCAGCAGTTTTAGTGGAAACACCATATATTTT. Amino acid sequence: CASSFSGNTIYF.

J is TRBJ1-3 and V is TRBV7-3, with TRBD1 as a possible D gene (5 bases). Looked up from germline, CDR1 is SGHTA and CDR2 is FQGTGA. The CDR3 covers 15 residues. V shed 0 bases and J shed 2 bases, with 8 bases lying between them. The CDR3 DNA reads TGTGCCAGCAGCTTAACCGGGGGACCTGGAAACACCATATATTTT. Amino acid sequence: CASSLTGGPGNTIYF.

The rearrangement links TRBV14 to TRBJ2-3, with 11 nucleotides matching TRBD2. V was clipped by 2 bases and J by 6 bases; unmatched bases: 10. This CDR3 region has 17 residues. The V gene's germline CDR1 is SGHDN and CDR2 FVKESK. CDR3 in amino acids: CASSQYGTSGPVDTQYF. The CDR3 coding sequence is TGTGCCAGCAGCCAATATGGGACTAGCGGTCCGGTGGATACGCAGTATTTT.

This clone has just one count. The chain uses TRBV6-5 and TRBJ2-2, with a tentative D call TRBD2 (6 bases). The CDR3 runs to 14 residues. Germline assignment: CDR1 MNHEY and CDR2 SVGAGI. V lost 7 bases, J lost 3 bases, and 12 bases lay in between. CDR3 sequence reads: CASKAAGHTGELFF. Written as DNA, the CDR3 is TGTGCCAGCAAGGCGGCGGGGCACACCGGGGAGCTGTTTTTT.

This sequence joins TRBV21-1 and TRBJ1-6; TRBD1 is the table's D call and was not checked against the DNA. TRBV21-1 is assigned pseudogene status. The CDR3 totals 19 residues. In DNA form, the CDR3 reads TGTGCCAGCAGCAAAGAAATTTTCCATATGGGACACAATAATTCACCCCTCCACTTT. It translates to CASSKEIFHMGHNNSPLHF.

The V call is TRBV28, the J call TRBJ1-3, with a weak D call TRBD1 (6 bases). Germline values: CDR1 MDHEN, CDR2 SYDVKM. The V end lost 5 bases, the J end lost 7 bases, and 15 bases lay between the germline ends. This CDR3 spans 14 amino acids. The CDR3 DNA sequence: TGTGCCAGCAGTCCACAGGGAATCGGGAACACCATATATTTT. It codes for CASSPQGIGNTIYF.

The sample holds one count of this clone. The CDR3 loop reads CASLPSSGGSTDTQYF. The CDR3 DNA reads as TGTGCCAGCTTACCTTCAAGCGGGGGGAGCACAGATACGCAGTATTTT. V is TRBV18 and J is TRBJ2-3; TRBD2 agrees at 9 bases. CDR3 length: 16 residues. V was clipped by 7 bases and J by 0 bases; unmatched bases: 8. The germline CDR1 and CDR2 sequences are KGHSH and LQKENI.

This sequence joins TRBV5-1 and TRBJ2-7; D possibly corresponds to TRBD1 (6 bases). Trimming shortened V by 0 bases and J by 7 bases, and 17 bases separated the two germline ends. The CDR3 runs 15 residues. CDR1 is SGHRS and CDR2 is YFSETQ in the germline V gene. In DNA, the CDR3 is TGCGCCAGCAGCTTGGGGGGGCGACTGGGAAGGGAGCAGTACTTC. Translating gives CASSLGGRLGREQYF.

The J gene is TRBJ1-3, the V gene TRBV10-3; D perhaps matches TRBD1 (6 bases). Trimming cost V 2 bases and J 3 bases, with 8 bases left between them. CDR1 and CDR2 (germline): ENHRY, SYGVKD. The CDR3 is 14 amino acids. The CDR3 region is CAISETGYGNTIYF. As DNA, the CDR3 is TGTGCCATCAGTGAGACAGGGTATGGAAACACCATATATTTT.

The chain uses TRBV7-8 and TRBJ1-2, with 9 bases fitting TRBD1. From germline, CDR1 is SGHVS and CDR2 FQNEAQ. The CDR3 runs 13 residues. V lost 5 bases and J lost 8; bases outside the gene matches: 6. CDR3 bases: TGTGCCAGCAGCGACGGACAGGGGAGAGGCTACACCTTC. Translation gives CASSDGQGRGYTF.